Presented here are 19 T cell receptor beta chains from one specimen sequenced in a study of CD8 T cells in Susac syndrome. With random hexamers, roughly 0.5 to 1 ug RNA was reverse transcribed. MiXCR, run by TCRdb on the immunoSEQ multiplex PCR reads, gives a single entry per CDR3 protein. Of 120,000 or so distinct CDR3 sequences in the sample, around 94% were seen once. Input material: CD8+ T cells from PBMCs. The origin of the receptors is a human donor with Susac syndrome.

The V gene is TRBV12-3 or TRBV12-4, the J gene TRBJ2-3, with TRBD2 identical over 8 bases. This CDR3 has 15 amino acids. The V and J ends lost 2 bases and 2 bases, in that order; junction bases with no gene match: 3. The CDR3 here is CASSLIAGTTDTQYF. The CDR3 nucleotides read TGTGCCAGCAGTTTAATAGCGGGGACCACAGATACGCAGTATTTT.

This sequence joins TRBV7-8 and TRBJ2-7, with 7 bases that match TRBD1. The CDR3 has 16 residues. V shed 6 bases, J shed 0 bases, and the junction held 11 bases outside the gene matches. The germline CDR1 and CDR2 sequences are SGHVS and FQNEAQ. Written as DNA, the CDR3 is TGTGCCAGCAGTCAACCCACCGGGACAGCCTCCTACGAGCAGTACTTC. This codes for CASSQPTGTASYEQYF. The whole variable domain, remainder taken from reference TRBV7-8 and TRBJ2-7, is GAGVSQSPRYKVAKRGQDVALRCDPISGHVSLFWYQQALGQGPEFLTYFQNEAQLDKSGLPSDRFFAERPEGSVSTLKIQRTQQEDSAVYLCASSQPTGTASYEQYFGPGTRLTVT.

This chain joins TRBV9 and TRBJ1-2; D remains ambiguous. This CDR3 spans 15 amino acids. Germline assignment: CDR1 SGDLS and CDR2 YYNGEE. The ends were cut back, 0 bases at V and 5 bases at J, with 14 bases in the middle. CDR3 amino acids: CASSVDFGGQYGYTF. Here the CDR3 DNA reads TGTGCCAGCAGCGTAGATTTCGGTGGTCAGTATGGCTACACCTTC.

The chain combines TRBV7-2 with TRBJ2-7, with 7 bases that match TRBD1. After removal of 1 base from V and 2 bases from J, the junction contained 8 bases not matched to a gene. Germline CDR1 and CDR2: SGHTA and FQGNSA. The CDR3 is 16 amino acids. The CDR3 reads CASSLEDRRVPYEQYF. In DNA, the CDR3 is TGTGCCAGCAGCTTAGAGGACAGGCGGGTACCCTACGAGCAGTACTTC. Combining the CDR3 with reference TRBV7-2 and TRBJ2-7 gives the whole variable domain GAGVSQSPSNKVTEKGKDVELRCDPISGHTALYWYRQSLGQGLEFLIYFQGNSAPDKSGLPSDRFSAERTGGSVSTLTIQRTQQEDSAVYLCASSLEDRRVPYEQYFGPGTRLTVT.

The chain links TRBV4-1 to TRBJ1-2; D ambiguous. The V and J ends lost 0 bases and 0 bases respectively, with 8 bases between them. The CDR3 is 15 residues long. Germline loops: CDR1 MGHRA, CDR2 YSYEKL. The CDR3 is CASSQEAGTNYGYTF. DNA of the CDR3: TGCGCCAGCAGCCAAGAGGCGGGCACTAACTATGGCTACACCTTC.

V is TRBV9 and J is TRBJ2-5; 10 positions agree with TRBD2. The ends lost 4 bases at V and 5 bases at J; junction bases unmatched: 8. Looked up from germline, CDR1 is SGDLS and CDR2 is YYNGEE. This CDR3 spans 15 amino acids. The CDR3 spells CASSPAGLAQETQYF. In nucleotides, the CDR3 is TGTGCCAGCAGCCCCGCGGGACTAGCGCAGGAGACCCAGTACTTC.

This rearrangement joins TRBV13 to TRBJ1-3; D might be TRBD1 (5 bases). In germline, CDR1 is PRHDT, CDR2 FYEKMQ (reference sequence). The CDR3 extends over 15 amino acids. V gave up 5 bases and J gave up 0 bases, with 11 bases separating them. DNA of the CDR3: TGTGCCAGCAGCCCCGGGACGGGCTCTGGAAACACCATATATTTT. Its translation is CASSPGTGSGNTIYF.

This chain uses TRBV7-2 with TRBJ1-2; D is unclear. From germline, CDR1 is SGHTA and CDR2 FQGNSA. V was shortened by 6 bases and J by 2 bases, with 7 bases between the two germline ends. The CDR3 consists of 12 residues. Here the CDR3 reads CASRPDNYGYTF. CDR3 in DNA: TGTGCCAGCAGACCCGACAACTATGGCTACACCTTC. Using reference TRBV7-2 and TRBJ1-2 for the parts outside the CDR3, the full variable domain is GAGVSQSPSNKVTEKGKDVELRCDPISGHTALYWYRQSLGQGLEFLIYFQGNSAPDKSGLPSDRFSAERTGGSVSTLTIQRTQQEDSAVYLCASRPDNYGYTFGSGTRLTVV.

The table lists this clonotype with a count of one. CDR3 protein: CASSLLGAYEQYF. Here the CDR3 DNA reads TGTGCCAGCAGTTTGTTGGGGGCCTACGAGCAGTACTTC. The chain employs TRBV12-3 or TRBV12-4 and TRBJ2-7; D could derive from TRBD1 or TRBD2 (5 bases each). The length of the CDR3 is 13 residues. V was clipped by 3 bases and J by 2 bases, with 8 bases between them.

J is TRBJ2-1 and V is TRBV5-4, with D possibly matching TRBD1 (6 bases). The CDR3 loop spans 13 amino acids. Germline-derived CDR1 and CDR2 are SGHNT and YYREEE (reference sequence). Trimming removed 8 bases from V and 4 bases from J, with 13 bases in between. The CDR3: CARVGGRYNEQFF. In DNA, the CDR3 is TGTGCCAGGGTAGGGGGAAGGTACAATGAGCAGTTCTTC. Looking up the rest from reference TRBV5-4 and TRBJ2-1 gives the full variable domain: ETGVTQSPTHLIKTRGQQVTLRCSSQSGHNTVSWYQQALGQGPQFIFQYYREEENGRGNFPPRFSGLQFPNYSSELNVNALELDDSALYLCARVGGRYNEQFFGPGTRLTVL.

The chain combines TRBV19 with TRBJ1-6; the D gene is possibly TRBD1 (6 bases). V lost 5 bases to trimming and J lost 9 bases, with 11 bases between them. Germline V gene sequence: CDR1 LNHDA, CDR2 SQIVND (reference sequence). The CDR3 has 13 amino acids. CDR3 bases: TGTGCCAGTAGTCCCGGGACATTTTCACCCCTCCACTTT. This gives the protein CASSPGTFSPLHF.

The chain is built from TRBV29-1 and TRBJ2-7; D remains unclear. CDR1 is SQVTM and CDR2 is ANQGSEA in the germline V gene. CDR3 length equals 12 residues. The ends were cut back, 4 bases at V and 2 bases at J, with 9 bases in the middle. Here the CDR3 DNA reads TGCAGCGTTGGTATGACCCCCTACGAGCAGTACTTC. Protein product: CSVGMTPYEQYF.

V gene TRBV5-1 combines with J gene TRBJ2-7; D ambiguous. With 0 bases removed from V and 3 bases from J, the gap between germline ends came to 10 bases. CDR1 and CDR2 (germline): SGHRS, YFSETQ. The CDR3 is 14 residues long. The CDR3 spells CASSLEASIYEQYF. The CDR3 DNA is TGCGCCAGCAGCTTGGAGGCCAGCATCTACGAGCAGTACTTC.

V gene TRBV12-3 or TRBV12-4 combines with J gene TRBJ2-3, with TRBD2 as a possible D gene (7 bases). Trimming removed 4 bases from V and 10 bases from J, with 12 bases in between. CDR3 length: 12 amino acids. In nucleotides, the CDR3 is TGTGCCAGCAGTTCCTGGGAGGGGGCGCAGTATTTT. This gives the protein CASSSWEGAQYF.

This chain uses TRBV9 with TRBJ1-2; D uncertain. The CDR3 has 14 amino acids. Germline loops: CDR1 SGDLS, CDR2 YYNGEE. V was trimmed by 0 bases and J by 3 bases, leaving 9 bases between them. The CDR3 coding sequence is TGTGCCAGCAGCGTAGGGTCCCCGGACTATGGCTACACCTTC. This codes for CASSVGSPDYGYTF.

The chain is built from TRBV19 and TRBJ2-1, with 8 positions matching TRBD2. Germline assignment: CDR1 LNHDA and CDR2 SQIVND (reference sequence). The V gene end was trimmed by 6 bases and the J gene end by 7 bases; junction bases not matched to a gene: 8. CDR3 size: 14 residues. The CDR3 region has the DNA TGTGCCAGTAGCAGACTAGCGTCAGTTAATGAGCAGTTCTTC. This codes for CASSRLASVNEQFF.

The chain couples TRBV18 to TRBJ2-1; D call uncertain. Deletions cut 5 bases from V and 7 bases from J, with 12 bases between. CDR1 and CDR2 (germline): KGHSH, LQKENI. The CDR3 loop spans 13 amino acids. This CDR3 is CASSEPLGNEQFF. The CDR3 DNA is TGTGCCAGCTCAGAACCCCTCGGAAATGAGCAGTTCTTC.

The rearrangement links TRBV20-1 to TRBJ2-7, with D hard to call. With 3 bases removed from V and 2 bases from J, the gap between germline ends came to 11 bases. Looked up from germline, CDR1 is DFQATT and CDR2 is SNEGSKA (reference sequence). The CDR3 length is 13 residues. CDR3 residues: CSASRQEPYEQYF. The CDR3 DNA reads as TGCAGTGCTAGCCGGCAGGAACCCTACGAGCAGTACTTC.

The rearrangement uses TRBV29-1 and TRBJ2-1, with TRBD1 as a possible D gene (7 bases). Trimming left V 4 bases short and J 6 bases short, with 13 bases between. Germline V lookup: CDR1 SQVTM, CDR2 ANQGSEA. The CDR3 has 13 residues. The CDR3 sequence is CSVGQGGPNEQFF. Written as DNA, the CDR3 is TGCAGCGTTGGGCAGGGGGGACCCAATGAGCAGTTCTTC.